The 5 T cell receptor beta chains in this list originate from one sample, sequenced in a study of CD8+CD57+ T cells in acquired aplastic anemia. CDR3 and TCR beta VDJ profiling relied on a genomic DNA template. TCRdb reprocessed the reads via MiXCR and lists one record per CDR3 protein. The sample lists 150,000 to 200,000 distinct CDR3 sequences; 45% to 55% were seen once. The patients chosen for sequencing had shown expansion of CD8+CD57+ cells (detected by flow cytometry). Sequencing was done on a sample of sorted CD4+, CD8+, or CD8+CD57+ T cells (not recorded which) from PBMCs. The receptors here all came from a human donor with aplastic anemia.

J is TRBJ1-1 and V is TRBV10-3, with 10 bases matching TRBD1. The CDR3 covers 14 residues. The germline V gene encodes CDR1 ENHRY and CDR2 SYGVKD. With 3 bases clipped from V and 5 bases from J, the junction kept 3 bases outside the gene matches. CDR3 amino acids: CAISDRTGGTEAFF. The CDR3 DNA sequence: TGTGCCATCAGTGATAGGACAGGGGGTACTGAAGCTTTCTTT.

The sample holds many counts of this clonotype. This chain joins TRBV6-5 and TRBJ2-5, with 7 bases aligning to TRBD2. The length of the CDR3 is 13 residues. Germline loops: CDR1 MNHEY, CDR2 SVGAGI. The trim removed 5 bases at V and 6 bases at J, leaving 6 bases unmatched. The CDR3 nucleotides read TGTGCCAGCAGTCCCGGACTAGACCAGACCCAGTACTTC. Its translation: CASSPGLDQTQYF.

This sequence joins TRBV19 and TRBJ1-5, with unresolved D. V was shortened by 5 bases and J by 7 bases, with 15 bases between the two germline ends. The CDR3 contains 14 residues. Germline CDR1 is LNHDA and CDR2 is SQIVND (reference sequence). CDR3 DNA: TGTGCCAGTAGTCACTGGGGTGTTAGCCAGCCCCAGCATTTT. It yields the protein CASSHWGVSQPQHF.

This chain connects TRBV24-1 to TRBJ2-1, with 9 bases that match TRBD1. The CDR3 runs to 16 residues. Germline V gene sequence: CDR1 KGHDR, CDR2 SFDVKD. The junction had 10 bases not matched to a gene; V was cut back by 5 bases and J by 6 bases. CDR3 protein: CATSARGTGPINEQFF. The CDR3 DNA is TGTGCCACCAGTGCTAGAGGGACAGGGCCTATCAATGAGCAGTTCTTC.

A word on this clonotype: Since a much larger clone is just one base distant, this may be a read error. The rearrangement joins TRBV5-1 to TRBJ2-2, with D possibly being TRBD2 (6 bases). CDR1 is SGHRS, CDR2 YFSETQ, per germline. The CDR3 is made up of 16 amino acids. CDR3 DNA sequence: TGCGCCAGCAGCTTGGGGGCCGGTACGAACACCGGGGGGCTGTTTTTT. Residues: CASSLGAGTNTGGLFF.